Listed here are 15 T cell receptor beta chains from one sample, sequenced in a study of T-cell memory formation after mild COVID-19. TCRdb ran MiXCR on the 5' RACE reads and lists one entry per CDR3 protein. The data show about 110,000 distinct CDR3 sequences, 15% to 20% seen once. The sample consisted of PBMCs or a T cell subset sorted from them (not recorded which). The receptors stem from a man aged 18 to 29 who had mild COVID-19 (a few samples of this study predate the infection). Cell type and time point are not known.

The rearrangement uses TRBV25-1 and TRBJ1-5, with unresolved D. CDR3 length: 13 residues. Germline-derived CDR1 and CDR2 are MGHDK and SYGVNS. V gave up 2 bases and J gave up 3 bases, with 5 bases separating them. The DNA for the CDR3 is TGTGCCAGCAGTGAACAGGCCAATCAGCCCCAGCATTTT. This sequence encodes CASSEQANQPQHF. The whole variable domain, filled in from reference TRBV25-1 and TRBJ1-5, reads EADIYQTPRYLVIGTGKKITLECSQTMGHDKMYWYQQDPGMELHLIHYSYGVNSTEKGDLSSESTVSRIRTEHFPLTLESARPSHTSQYLCASSEQANQPQHFGDGTRLSIL.

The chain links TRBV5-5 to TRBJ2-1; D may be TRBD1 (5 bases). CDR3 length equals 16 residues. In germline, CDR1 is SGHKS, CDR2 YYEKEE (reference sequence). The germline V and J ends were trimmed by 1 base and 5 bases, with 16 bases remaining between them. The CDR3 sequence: CASSLFAGIDNNEQFF. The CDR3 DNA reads TGTGCCAGCAGCTTGTTTGCAGGGATCGATAACAATGAGCAGTTCTTC. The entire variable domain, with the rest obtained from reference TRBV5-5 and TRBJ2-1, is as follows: DAGVTQSPTHLIKTRGQQVTLRCSPISGHKSVSWYQQVLGQGPQFIFQYYEKEERGRGNFPDRFSARQFPNYSSELNVNALLLGDSALYLCASSLFAGIDNNEQFFGPGTRLTVL.

Here the CDR3 reads CASCPGLSSYNEQFF. CDR3 sequence (DNA): TGTGCCAGCTGCCCGGGACTTAGCTCCTACAATGAGCAGTTCTTC. The chain uses TRBV9 and TRBJ2-1; a possible D gene is TRBD2 (6 bases). The germline gives CDR1 SGDLS, CDR2 YYNGEE. The ends were cut back, 7 bases at V and 0 bases at J, with 14 bases in the middle. This CDR3 has 15 amino acids. Filled out from reference TRBV9 and TRBJ2-1, the complete variable domain reads DSGVTQTPKHLITATGQRVTLRCSPRSGDLSVYWYQQSLDQGLQFLIQYYNGEERAKGNILERFSAQQFPDLHSELNLSSLELGDSALYFCASCPGLSSYNEQFFGPGTRLTVL.

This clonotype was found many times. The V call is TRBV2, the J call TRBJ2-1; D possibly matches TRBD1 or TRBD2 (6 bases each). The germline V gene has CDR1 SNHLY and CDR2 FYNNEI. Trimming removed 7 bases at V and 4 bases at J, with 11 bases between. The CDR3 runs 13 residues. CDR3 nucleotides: TGTGCCAGCATCGGGGGACATTACAATGAGCAGTTCTTC. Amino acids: CASIGGHYNEQFF.

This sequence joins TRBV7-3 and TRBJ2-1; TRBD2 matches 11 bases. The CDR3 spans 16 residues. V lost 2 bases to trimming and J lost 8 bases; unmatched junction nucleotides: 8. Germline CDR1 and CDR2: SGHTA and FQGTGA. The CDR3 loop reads CASSLLAGGPFYEQFF. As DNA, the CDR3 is TGTGCCAGCAGCTTATTAGCGGGGGGGCCATTTTATGAGCAGTTCTTC.

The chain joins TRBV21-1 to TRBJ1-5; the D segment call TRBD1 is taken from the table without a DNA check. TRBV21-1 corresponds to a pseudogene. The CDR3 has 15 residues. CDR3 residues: CASSLKGVSNQPQHF. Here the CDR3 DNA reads TGTGCCAGCAGCCTCAAGGGGGTGAGCAATCAGCCCCAGCATTTT.

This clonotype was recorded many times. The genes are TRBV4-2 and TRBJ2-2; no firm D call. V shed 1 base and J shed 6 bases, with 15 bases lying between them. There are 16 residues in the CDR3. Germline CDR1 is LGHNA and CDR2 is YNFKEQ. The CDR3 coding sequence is TGTGCCAGCAGCCAAGTTCCTAGTAGATTCGCCGGGGAGCTGTTTTTT. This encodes CASSQVPSRFAGELFF.

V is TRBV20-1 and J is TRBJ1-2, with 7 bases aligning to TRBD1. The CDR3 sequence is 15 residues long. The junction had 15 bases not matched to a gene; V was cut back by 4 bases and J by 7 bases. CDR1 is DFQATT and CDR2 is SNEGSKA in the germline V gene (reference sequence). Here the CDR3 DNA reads TGCAGTGCTACCCACCGACAGGGCTCAGACTCTGGCTACACCTTC. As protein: CSATHRQGSDSGYTF.

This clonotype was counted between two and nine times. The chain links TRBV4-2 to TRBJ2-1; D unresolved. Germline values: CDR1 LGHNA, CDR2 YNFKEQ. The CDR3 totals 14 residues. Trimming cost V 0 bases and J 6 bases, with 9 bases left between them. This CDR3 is CASSQDRLSNEQFF. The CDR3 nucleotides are TGTGCCAGCAGCCAAGATCGGCTCAGCAATGAGCAGTTCTTC.

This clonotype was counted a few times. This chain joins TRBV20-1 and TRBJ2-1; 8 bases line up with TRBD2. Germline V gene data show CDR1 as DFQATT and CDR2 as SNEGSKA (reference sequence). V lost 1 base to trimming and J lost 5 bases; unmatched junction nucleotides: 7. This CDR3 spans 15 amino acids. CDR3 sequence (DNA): TGCAGTGCTAGAGCGGATGCGGGGGGCCACAATGAGCAGTTCTTC. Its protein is CSARADAGGHNEQFF.

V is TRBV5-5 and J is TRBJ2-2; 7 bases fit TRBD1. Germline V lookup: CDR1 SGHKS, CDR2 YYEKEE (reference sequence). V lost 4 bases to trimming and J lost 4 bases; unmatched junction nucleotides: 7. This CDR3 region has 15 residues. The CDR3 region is CASSPLTGLTGELFF. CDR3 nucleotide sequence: TGTGCCAGCAGCCCTCTGACAGGGCTCACCGGGGAGCTGTTTTTT.

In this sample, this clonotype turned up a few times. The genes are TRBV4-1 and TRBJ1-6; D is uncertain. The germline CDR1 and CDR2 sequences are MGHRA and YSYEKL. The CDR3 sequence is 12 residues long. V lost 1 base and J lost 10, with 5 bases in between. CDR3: CASSQVESPLHF. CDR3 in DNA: TGCGCCAGCAGCCAAGTCGAATCACCCCTCCACTTT.

CDR3 sequence reads: CATSRDIVPGDNEQFF. In DNA form, the CDR3 reads TGTGCCACCAGCAGAGATATCGTCCCTGGGGACAATGAGCAGTTCTTC. This sequence joins TRBV15 and TRBJ2-1, with D unresolved. This CDR3 has 16 residues. Germline assignment: CDR1 LNHNV and CDR2 YYDKDF (reference sequence). V gave up 0 bases and J gave up 5 bases, with 14 bases separating them.

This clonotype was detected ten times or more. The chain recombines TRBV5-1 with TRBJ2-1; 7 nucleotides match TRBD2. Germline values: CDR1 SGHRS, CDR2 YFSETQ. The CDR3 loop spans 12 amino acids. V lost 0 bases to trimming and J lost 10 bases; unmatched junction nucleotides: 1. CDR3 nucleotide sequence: TGCGCCAGCAGCTTGGTTAGCGGGGAGCAGTTCTTC. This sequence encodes CASSLVSGEQFF. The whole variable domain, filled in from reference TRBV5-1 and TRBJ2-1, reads KAGVTQTPRYLIKTRGQQVTLSCSPISGHRSVSWYQQTPGQGLQFLFEYFSETQRNKGNFPGRFSGRQFSNSRSEMNVSTLELGDSALYLCASSLVSGEQFFGPGTRLTVL.

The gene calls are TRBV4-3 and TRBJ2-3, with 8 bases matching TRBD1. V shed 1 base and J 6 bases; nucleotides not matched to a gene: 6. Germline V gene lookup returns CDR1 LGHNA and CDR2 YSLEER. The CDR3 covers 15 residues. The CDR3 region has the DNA TGCGCCAGCAGCCAAGCGGCAGGGGGCTGGGATACGCAGTATTTT. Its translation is CASSQAAGGWDTQYF.